This T cell receptor beta chain was recovered during a study of T cell repertoires in cytomegalovirus infection. The study, taken as a whole, reports: Carriers of CMV and the relevant HLA type were discriminated by public TCR beta frequency.

V lost 0 bases and J 4 bases, leaving 14 bases between the germline ends. Germline V lookup: CDR1 DFQATT, CDR2 SNEGSKA (reference sequence). The CDR3 has 15 residues. TCRdb itself ran the reads through MiXCR, one entry per CDR3 protein. The sample yields 250,000 to 300,000 distinct CDR3 sequences, 8% to 9.5% seen once. In its sample, this clonotype was seen a few times. Its antigen is unknown. The chain recombines TRBV20-1 with TRBJ2-3; D is undetermined. The sample consisted of PBMCs. The origin of this receptor is a human donor in good health (CMV status not recorded). Some clones in this sample may be carry-over from other donors' samples. The CDR3 DNA is TGCAGTGCTAGAGATGTTAGAGGAATCGCAGATACGCAGTATTTT. The encoded protein is CSARDVRGIADTQYF.